These T cell receptor beta chains were read from a single sample in a study of blood T cell repertoires in COVID-19. Libraries were prepared by immunoSEQ multiplex PCR; TCRdb keeps only in-frame clonotypes and omits some of them. This sample has fewer than 350,000 clones; about nine tenths occur once, and the top ten carry just over 9.5%. The specimen sequenced was peripheral blood. These receptor sequences come from a young man with COVID-19, enrolled during active disease. CDR3s include the opening cysteine and the closing phenylalanine or tryptophan. D genes are given only for firm matches. Size tells how often a clone was seen (once, few, many) or the class of an expanded clone, and some rows leave it out.

>TRBJ2-7|TRBV7-9|-|once
TGTGCCAGCAGCTTGGGGGCAGGGAGTGTCCACGAGCAGTACTTC
CASSLGAGSVHEQYF
>TRBJ1-3|TRBV5-1|TRBD1|-
TGCGCCAGATCTCAACAGGGGTTCTCTGGAAACACCATATATTTT
CARSQQGFSGNTIYF
>TRBJ2-7|TRBV6-5|-|-
TGTGCCAGCAGTTACTCGATTTCGGGATCCTACGAGCAGTACTTC
CASSYSISGSYEQYF
>TRBJ2-5|TRBV7-2|-|-
TGTGCCAGCAGCTTGGGGAATCTGGTGGGGAGGGAGACCCAGTACTTC
CASSLGNLVGRETQYF
>TRBJ2-5|TRBV19|-|-
TGTGCCAGTAGTATAGGAGTTGGTAGCGGCGTAGAGACCCAGTACTTC
CASSIGVGSGVETQYF
>TRBJ2-5|TRBV12-1|-|-
TGTGCCAGCAGCCCATTGGGCAGAGAGACCCAGTACTTC
CASSPLGRETQYF
>TRBJ1-1|TRBV14|TRBD1|-
TGTGCCAGCAGCCCGCTGGACAGGGGCACTGAAGCTTTCTTT
CASSPLDRGTEAFF
>TRBJ2-1|TRBV24-1|TRBD1|-
TGTGCCACCAGTGAACCCTCCGGGACAGGGATCAATGAGCAGTTCTTC
CATSEPSGTGINEQFF
>TRBJ1-1|TRBV7-2|TRBD1|-
TGTGCCAGCAGCTCGTCGGACAGGGGGCGCTTGAACACTGAAGCTTTCTTT
CASSSSDRGRLNTEAFF
>TRBJ2-7|TRBV30|TRBD2|-
TGTGCCTGCCGGACTAGCAGCTCCTACGAGCAGTACTTC
CACRTSSSYEQYF
>TRBJ2-7|TRBV28|TRBD1|once
TGTGCCAGCAGTTTGGACAGGTACGAGCAGTACTTC
CASSLDRYEQYF
>TRBJ2-3|TRBV6-5|-|-
TGTGCCAGCAGTTACTCGGTCGCTAACACAGATACGCAGTATTTT
CASSYSVANTDTQYF
>TRBJ1-6|TRBV28|-|-
TGTGCCAGCAGCGAAGGGGGATCAAGGTCACCCCTCCACTTT
CASSEGGSRSPLHF
>TRBJ2-7|TRBV2|TRBD2|-
TGTGCCAGCAGACCCGGGACTAGCTACGAGCAGTACTTC
CASRPGTSYEQYF
>TRBJ1-5|TRBV19|-|once
TGTGCCAGTGGCTCCAGGCGCAATCAGCCCCAGCATTTT
CASGSRRNQPQHF
>TRBJ2-5|TRBV9|-|-
TGTGCCAGCAACCTCCAAGGCTGGGCAGAGACCCAGTACTTC
CASNLQGWAETQYF
>TRBJ2-5|TRBV5-1|-|-
TGCGCCAGCAACCTTGGGAGGCAAGAGACCCAGTACTTC
CASNLGRQETQYF
>TRBJ2-5|TRBV28|TRBD1|-
TGTGCCAGCAGACTTGGACAGGAAAGAGAGACCCAGTACTTC
CASRLGQERETQYF
>TRBJ2-5|TRBV9|TRBD1|-
TGTGCCAGCAGCCCTCGGACAGGGCCCCAAGAGACCCAGTACTTC
CASSPRTGPQETQYF
>TRBJ2-1|TRBV7-8|TRBD2|-
TGTGCCAGCAGCTTAGAAGCCGGCGGGAGTTGGGTCAATGAGCAGTTCTTC
CASSLEAGGSWVNEQFF
>TRBJ2-1|TRBV19|-|-
TGTGCCAGTAGTATCGGGGCGGGGTTTGGCTCCTACAATGAGCAGTTCTTC
CASSIGAGFGSYNEQFF
>TRBJ2-3|TRBV7-9|TRBD2|few
TGTGCCAGCAGCTTAACCCGGACTAGCGGAGATACGCAGTATTTT
CASSLTRTSGDTQYF
>TRBJ1-2|TRBV27|-|-
TGTGCCAGCAGTTTATCGGTGGGCGCGGGTGGCTACACCTTC
CASSLSVGAGGYTF
>TRBJ2-2|TRBV23-1|-|once
TGCGCCAGCAGTCAATCGATTGTGTGCGGTCGGACCGGGGAGCTGTTTTTT
CASSQSIVCGRTGELFF
>TRBJ2-2|TRBV27|TRBD1|-
TGTGCCAGCAGTTTCTTACAGGGGCCCGGGGAGCTGTTTTTT
CASSFLQGPGELFF
>TRBJ2-5|TRBV14|-|few
TGTGCCAGCAGCCAAGTGGACTACCTAGAGACCCAGTACTTC
CASSQVDYLETQYF
>TRBJ2-7|TRBV15|-|-
TGTGCCACCAGCAGAGAAGCCTCCTACGAGCAGTACTTC
CATSREASYEQYF
>TRBJ2-5|TRBV29-1|TRBD1|-
TGCAGCGTTAGGACAGGGGGCAGAGAGACCCAGTACTTC
CSVRTGGRETQYF
>TRBJ1-2|TRBV5-1|TRBD1|-
TGCGCCAGCAGCAGGGACAGGGGCGATAACTATGGCTACACCTTC
CASSRDRGDNYGYTF
>TRBJ1-2|TRBV15|-|-
TGTGCCACCAGCAGAGAGCCCCCCCGGGGGTATGGCTACACCTTC
CATSREPPRGYGYTF
>TRBJ2-1|TRBV3-1/TRBV3-2|-|-
TGTGCCAGCAGGAGGGTAGGGCACTCCGCGATAGGGGAGCAGTTCTTC
CASRRVGHSAIGEQFF
>TRBJ2-7|TRBV19|-|-
TGTGCCAGTAGTATGAGGGTGAGCTCCTACGAGCAGTACTTC
CASSMRVSSYEQYF
>TRBJ2-7|TRBV18|-|-
TGTGCCAGCTCACCAGGGACATATACCTACGAGCAGTACTTC
CASSPGTYTYEQYF
>TRBJ1-1|TRBV7-2|TRBD1|few
TGTGCCAGCAGCTTAAGTGTAGGACAGGGGGATGTGGCTGAAGCTTTCTTT
CASSLSVGQGDVAEAFF
>TRBJ2-7|TRBV7-9|-|-
TGTGCCAGCAGCCCGCGCGGGGAGAGACTCTACGAGCAGTACTTC
CASSPRGERLYEQYF
>TRBJ1-1|TRBV4-3|-|-
TGCGCCAGCAGCCAAGATCTCGGAGGCGCCGGCACTGAAGCTTTCTTT
CASSQDLGGAGTEAFF
>TRBJ2-1|TRBV3-1/TRBV3-2|-|-
TGTGCCAGCAGCCTCAGCAGGGATGAGCAGTTCTTC
CASSLSRDEQFF
>TRBJ2-3|TRBV7-2|TRBD1|-
TGTGCCAGCAGCCCGGACAGGGTGCCAGATACGCAGTATTTT
CASSPDRVPDTQYF
>TRBJ2-3|TRBV7-2|-|-
TGTGCCAGCAGCTCAGACCCCCCGGGACTGGCAGATACGCAGTATTTT
CASSSDPPGLADTQYF